A single sample gave rise to the 10 T cell receptor beta chains below, sequenced in a study of graft-versus-host responses after intestinal transplantation. The antigens these receptors bind are not known. Clones were sequenced by immunoSEQ multiplex PCR, and TCRdb holds only the in-frame ones, with some missing. This table holds 100,000 or so clones, roughly 91% found once. The specimen comprised unstimulated CD4+ T cells sorted from spleen or lymph node cells, sampled before transplant. These receptors were collected from a human donor who was the organ donor for an intestinal transplant.

The chain recombines TRBV19 with TRBJ2-7; D perhaps matches TRBD2 (5 bases). Germline values: CDR1 LNHDA, CDR2 SQIVND (reference sequence). V gave up 6 bases and J gave up 0 bases, with 6 bases separating them. The CDR3 loop spans 12 amino acids. The CDR3 DNA sequence: TGTGCCAGTAGCGGGGTCTCCTACGAGCAGTACTTC. Protein sequence: CASSGVSYEQYF. The full variable domain, rest sourced from reference TRBV19 and TRBJ2-7, is DGGITQSPKYLFRKEGQNVTLSCEQNLNHDAMYWYRQDPGQGLRLIYYSQIVNDFQKGDIAEGYSVSREKKESFPLTVTSAQKNPTAFYLCASSGVSYEQYFGPGTRLTVT.

V and J are TRBV18 and TRBJ1-2; 8 bases are a match to TRBD1. The CDR3 covers 18 residues. Germline CDR1 KGHSH, CDR2 LQKENI. The ends lost 3 bases at V and 1 base at J; junction bases unmatched: 13. Here the CDR3 DNA reads TGTGCCAGCTCACCGATAAGCGGGACAGGAGGATTTAACTATGGCTACACCTTC. This encodes CASSPISGTGGFNYGYTF.

V is TRBV28 and J is TRBJ2-7, with 8 nucleotides matching TRBD1. This CDR3 spans 14 amino acids. J gave up 2 bases and V 6 bases, and 6 bases lay outside the gene matches. Per germline, CDR1 MDHEN and CDR2 SYDVKM. CDR3 protein: CASSFRDRTYEQYF. The CDR3 coding sequence is TGTGCCAGCAGCTTCCGGGACAGGACCTACGAGCAGTACTTC.

The chain carries TRBV29-1 and TRBJ1-3; D might be TRBD1 (5 bases). Germline V CDR1 and CDR2: SQVTM, ANQGSEA. Trimming left V 3 bases short and J 8 bases short, with 8 bases between. There are 11 residues in the CDR3. CDR3 DNA: TGCAGCGTTGATTCGGGGGACACCATATATTTT. Its translation: CSVDSGDTIYF.

The rearrangement links TRBV12-2 to TRBJ2-6; the table's TRBD1 call for D was not verified on the DNA. TRBV12-2 is termed a pseudogene. The CDR3 loop spans 17 amino acids. CDR3 bases: TGTGCAAGTCGCTTAGAACAGGGGGCAAGGGGGGCCAACGTCCTGACTTTC. Translation: CASRLEQGARGANVLTF.

The genes are TRBV7-3 and TRBJ2-2; 11 nucleotides line up with TRBD2. Germline values: CDR1 SGHTA, CDR2 FQGTGA. J gave up 0 bases and V 2 bases, and 5 bases lay outside the gene matches. The CDR3 consists of 18 residues. DNA for the CDR3: TGTGCCAGCAGCTTAGCACCTAGCGGGGGGCCGAACACCGGGGAGCTGTTTTTT. Protein: CASSLAPSGGPNTGELFF.

The rearrangement uses TRBV7-3 and TRBJ2-7, with D possibly being TRBD1 (6 bases). The CDR3 has 13 amino acids. Trimming removed 5 bases at V and 0 bases at J, with 8 bases between. In germline, CDR1 is SGHTA, CDR2 FQGTGA. This CDR3 is CASSPRGSYEQYF. The CDR3 region has the DNA TGTGCCAGCAGCCCCAGGGGCTCCTACGAGCAGTACTTC.

The chain combines TRBV5-1 with TRBJ2-2; 12 bases are shared with TRBD2. Germline V gene data show CDR1 as SGHRS and CDR2 as YFSETQ. With 2 bases clipped from V and 7 bases from J, the junction kept 3 bases outside the gene matches. This CDR3 has 15 residues. CDR3 bases: TGCGCCAGCAGCTTAAGGACTAGCGGGATCGGGGAGCTGTTTTTT. Translation gives CASSLRTSGIGELFF.

The V gene is TRBV7-3, the J gene TRBJ2-2, with D perhaps matching TRBD2 (7 bases). Between the trimmed V and J ends, which lost 0 bases and 4 bases, there was a span of 18 bases. From germline, CDR1 is SGHTA and CDR2 FQGTGA. CDR3 length: 18 amino acids. The CDR3, as DNA: TGTGCCAGCAGCTTAACTGTACTGAGGGGGGGCGGCACCGGGGAGCTGTTTTTT. This translates into CASSLTVLRGGGTGELFF.

V usage is TRBV7-3 and J usage is TRBJ2-5; D possibly corresponds to TRBD2 (5 bases). CDR3 length: 13 amino acids. Germline CDR1 is SGHTA and CDR2 is FQGTGA. Trimming removed 1 base from V and 4 bases from J, with 7 bases in between. This CDR3 is CASSLMGRETQYF. As DNA, the CDR3 is TGTGCCAGCAGCTTAATGGGGAGAGAGACCCAGTACTTC.